These 16 T cell receptor beta chains originate from one sample sequenced in a study of CD8+CD57+ T cells in acquired aplastic anemia. An expansion of CD8+CD57+ cells by flow cytometry had been shown in patients chosen for sequencing. TCR beta VDJ and CDR3 profiling used genomic DNA as template. TCRdb called the reads again in MiXCR, with one record for every CDR3 protein. The table has about 150,000 distinct CDR3 sequences, 40% to 60% seen once; the top ten hold roughly 30%. The sample comprised sorted CD4+, CD8+, or CD8+CD57+ T cells (not recorded which) from PBMCs. The receptors come from a human donor with aplastic anemia.

This clonotype was observed at least ten times. CDR3: CASSLGWRNTEAFF. The CDR3 coding sequence is TGTGCCAGCAGCTTAGGTTGGCGGAACACTGAAGCTTTCTTT. The chain is built from TRBV7-2 and TRBJ1-1, with no clear D. This CDR3 is 14 amino acids long. Trimming removed 1 base at V and 1 base at J, with 7 bases between. Germline-derived CDR1 and CDR2 are SGHTA and FQGNSA.

The genes are TRBV10-1 and TRBJ2-1; TRBD2 matches at 13 bases. This CDR3 region has 15 residues. Germline V gene sequence: CDR1 WNHNN, CDR2 SYGVQD (reference sequence). After removal of 4 bases from V and 8 bases from J, the junction contained 5 bases not matched to a gene. The CDR3 here is CASSAGTSGTDEQFF. The CDR3 DNA follows: TGCGCCAGCAGTGCCGGGACTAGCGGGACCGATGAGCAGTTCTTC.

The genes are TRBV11-3 and TRBJ2-1; D unresolved. CDR1 and CDR2 (germline): SGHNT, YENEEA. The CDR3 contains 14 residues. V was shortened by 4 bases and J by 5 bases, with 12 bases between the two germline ends. CDR3 bases: TGTGCCAGCAGCTCTTGGGCGGCGAACAATGAGCAGTTCTTC. Amino acids: CASSSWAANNEQFF.

This clonotype was seen a few times. This rearrangement joins TRBV15 to TRBJ1-5; possible D gene TRBD1, 5 bases. Deletions cut 0 bases from V and 8 bases from J, with 11 bases between. This CDR3 region has 14 residues. The germline gives CDR1 LNHNV, CDR2 YYDKDF (reference sequence). The CDR3 spells CATSRDNLGEPQHF. The CDR3 bases are TGTGCCACCAGCAGAGATAATCTGGGGGAGCCCCAGCATTTT.

This clonotype has a count of ten or more. CDR3 in amino acids: CASSTTSRRYYEQYF. As DNA, the CDR3 is TGTGCCAGCAGTACGACTAGTCGCCGTTACTACGAGCAGTACTTC. The chain has TRBV6-1 and TRBJ2-7, with D possibly TRBD2 on 6 matching bases. V gave up 5 bases and J gave up 3 bases, with 17 bases separating them. This CDR3 contains 15 residues. In germline, CDR1 is MNHNS, CDR2 SASEGT.

This clonotype showed up just a few times. The rearrangement joins TRBV10-3 to TRBJ2-1; unclear D gene. V was clipped by 2 bases and J by 0 bases, with 11 bases between them. Looked up from germline, CDR1 is ENHRY and CDR2 is SYGVKD. The CDR3 is 16 residues long. CDR3 DNA sequence: TGTGCCATCAGTGAGAATGGGCCAAGCTCCTACAATGAGCAGTTCTTC. Translated: CAISENGPSSYNEQFF.

With regard to this clonotype: As the CDR3 is not closed by the conserved phenylalanine or tryptophan, this likely results from a read error. J is TRBJ2-3 and V is TRBV25-1, with 10 bases aligning to TRBD2. V dropped 5 bases and J dropped 11; count of bases not matched to a gene: 10. The CDR3 extends over 14 amino acids. Per germline, CDR1 MGHDK and CDR2 SYGVNS. The CDR3 DNA reads as TGTGCCAGCAGTTTTCTAGCGGGAGTGGATGAGCAGTATTTG. Protein sequence: CASSFLAGVDEQYL.

CDR3 region: CASSAGGGNTIYF. For the CDR3, the DNA is TGTGCCAGCAGTGCTGGGGGAGGAAACACCATATATTTT. The chain is built from TRBV2 and TRBJ1-3; D may be TRBD1 (5 bases). CDR1 SNHLY and CDR2 FYNNEI come from the germline V gene. V lost 4 bases and J lost 4, with 8 bases in between. This CDR3 has 13 residues.

This CDR3 reads CAISRDTVVNEQFF. The CDR3 nucleotides read TGTGCCATCAGCAGGGACACAGTAGTGAATGAGCAGTTCTTC. This chain joins TRBV10-3 and TRBJ2-1; D is possibly TRBD1 (6 bases). The CDR3 length is 14 residues. V shed 6 bases and J shed 7 bases, with 16 bases lying between them. Looked up from germline, CDR1 is ENHRY and CDR2 is SYGVKD.

At least ten counts were recorded for this clonotype. The chain combines TRBV2 with TRBJ2-1; 8 nucleotides agree with TRBD2. Germline CDR1 reads SNHLY; CDR2 reads FYNNEI. The CDR3 is 17 residues long. J lost 4 bases, V lost 1 base, and 9 bases had no gene match. CDR3 sequence reads: CASSEGVAGTLYNEQFF. CDR3 nucleotide sequence: TGTGCCAGCAGTGAAGGTGTAGCGGGGACACTTTACAATGAGCAGTTCTTC.

The chain has TRBV24-1 and TRBJ2-2; D ambiguous. CDR1 is KGHDR and CDR2 is SFDVKD in the germline V gene. CDR3 length: 11 residues. V was cut by 4 bases and J by 8 bases, with 4 bases left in between. Written as DNA, the CDR3 is TGTGCCACCAGTGAGGGAGGGGAGCTGTTTTTT. Its translation: CATSEGGELFF.

This clonotype was detected only once. The chain has TRBV7-3 and TRBJ1-3, with unresolved D. This CDR3 is built from 13 residues. V lost 5 bases and J lost 2, with 7 bases in between. Per the germline V gene, CDR1 is SGHTA and CDR2 is FQGTGA. The CDR3 loop is CASSQDPGNTIYF. The CDR3 coding sequence is TGTGCCAGCAGCCAGGACCCTGGAAACACCATATATTTT.

This clonotype was detected a few times. This chain uses TRBV18 with TRBJ1-1; D remains ambiguous. V was pared by 0 bases and J by 3 bases, with 14 bases between. Germline-derived CDR1 and CDR2 are KGHSH and LQKENI. The CDR3 spans 16 residues. The CDR3 DNA reads as TGTGCCAGCTCACCACCGGCGACCCCTAGGGACACTGAAGCTTTCTTT. It translates to CASSPPATPRDTEAFF.

This clonotype was observed at least ten times. The V gene is TRBV9, the J gene TRBJ2-2; 9 bases fit TRBD2. J lost 4 bases, V lost 3 bases, and 7 bases had no gene match. CDR3 size: 16 residues. Germline CDR1 is SGDLS and CDR2 is YYNGEE. The CDR3 protein is CASSGGLAHSTGELFF. The DNA of the CDR3 is TGTGCCAGCAGCGGTGGACTAGCGCATTCCACCGGGGAGCTGTTTTTT.

This clonotype was recorded at least ten times. The chain carries TRBV24-1 and TRBJ2-7; maybe TRBD1 (6 bases). CDR3 length: 17 amino acids. V was pared by 1 base and J by 3 bases, with 18 bases between. CDR1 and CDR2 (germline): KGHDR, SFDVKD. In DNA, the CDR3 is TGTGCCACCAGTGATTTTGGTGGGCCGGAACAGGGCTACGAGCAGTACTTC. Translating it yields CATSDFGGPEQGYEQYF.

This clonotype was observed many times. CDR3 nucleotide sequence: TGTGCCAGCAGTTTAATGGGGGATTACCGCTTATTCACAGATACGCAGTATTTT. Translating it yields CASSLMGDYRLFTDTQYF. The rearrangement uses TRBV12-3 or TRBV12-4 and TRBJ2-3; D is possibly TRBD1 or TRBD2 (5 bases each). The CDR3 length is 18 residues. Trimming pared 2 bases from V and 2 bases from J, leaving 20 bases between.